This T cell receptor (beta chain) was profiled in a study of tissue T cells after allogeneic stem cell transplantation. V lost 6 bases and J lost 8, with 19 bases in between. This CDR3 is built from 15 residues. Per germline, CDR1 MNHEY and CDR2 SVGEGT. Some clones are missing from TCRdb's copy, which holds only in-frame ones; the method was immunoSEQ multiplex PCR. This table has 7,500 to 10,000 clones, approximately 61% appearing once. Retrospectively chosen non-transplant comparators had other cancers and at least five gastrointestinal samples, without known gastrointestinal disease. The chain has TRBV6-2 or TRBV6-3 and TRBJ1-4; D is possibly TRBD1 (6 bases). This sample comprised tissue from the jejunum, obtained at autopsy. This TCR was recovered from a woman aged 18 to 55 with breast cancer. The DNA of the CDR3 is TGTGCCAGCAGCCGTCCCGGGACACGCACCGAAAAACTGTTTTTT. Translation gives CASSRPGTRTEKLFF.